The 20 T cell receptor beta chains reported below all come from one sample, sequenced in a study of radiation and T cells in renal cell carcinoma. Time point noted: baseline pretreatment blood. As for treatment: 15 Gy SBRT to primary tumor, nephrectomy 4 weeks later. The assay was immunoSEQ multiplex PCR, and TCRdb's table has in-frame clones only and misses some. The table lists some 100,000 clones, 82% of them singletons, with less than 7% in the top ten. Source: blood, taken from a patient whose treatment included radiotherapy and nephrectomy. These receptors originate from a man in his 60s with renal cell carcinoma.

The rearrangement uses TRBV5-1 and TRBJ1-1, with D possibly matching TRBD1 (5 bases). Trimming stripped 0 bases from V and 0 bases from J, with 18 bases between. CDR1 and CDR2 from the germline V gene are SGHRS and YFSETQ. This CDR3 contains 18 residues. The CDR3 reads CASSLELGPGYMNTEAFF. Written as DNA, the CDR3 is TGCGCCAGCAGCTTGGAGTTGGGGCCTGGCTACATGAACACTGAAGCTTTCTTT.

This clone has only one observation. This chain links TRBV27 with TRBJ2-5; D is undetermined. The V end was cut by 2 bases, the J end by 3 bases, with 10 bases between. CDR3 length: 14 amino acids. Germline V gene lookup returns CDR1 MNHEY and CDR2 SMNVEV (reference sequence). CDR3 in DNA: TGTGCCAGCAGTTTACTGGGGTTCGAAGAGACCCAGTACTTC. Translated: CASSLLGFEETQYF.

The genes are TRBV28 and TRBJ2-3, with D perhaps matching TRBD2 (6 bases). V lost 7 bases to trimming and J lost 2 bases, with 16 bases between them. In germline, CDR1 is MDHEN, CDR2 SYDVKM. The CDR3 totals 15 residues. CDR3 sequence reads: CASNPQGLFTDTQYF. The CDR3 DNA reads TGTGCCAGCAACCCTCAGGGACTGTTCACAGATACGCAGTATTTT.

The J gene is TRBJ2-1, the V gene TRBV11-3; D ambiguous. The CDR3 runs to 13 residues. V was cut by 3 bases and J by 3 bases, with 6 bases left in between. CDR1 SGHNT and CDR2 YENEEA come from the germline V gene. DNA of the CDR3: TGTGCCAGCAGCTTCTCGGGCTACAATGAGCAGTTCTTC. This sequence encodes CASSFSGYNEQFF.

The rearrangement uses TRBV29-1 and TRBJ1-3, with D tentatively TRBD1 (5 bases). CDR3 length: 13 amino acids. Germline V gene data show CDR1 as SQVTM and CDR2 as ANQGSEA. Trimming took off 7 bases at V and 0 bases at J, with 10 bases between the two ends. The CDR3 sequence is CSAQGFSGNTIYF. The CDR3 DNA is TGCAGCGCCCAGGGATTCTCTGGAAACACCATATATTTT.

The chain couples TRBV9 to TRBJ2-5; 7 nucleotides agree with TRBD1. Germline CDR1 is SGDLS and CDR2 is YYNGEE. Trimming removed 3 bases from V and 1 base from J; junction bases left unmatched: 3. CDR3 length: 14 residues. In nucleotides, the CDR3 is TGTGCCAGCAGCGCCGCAGGGGGCCAAGAGACCCAGTACTTC. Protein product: CASSAAGGQETQYF.

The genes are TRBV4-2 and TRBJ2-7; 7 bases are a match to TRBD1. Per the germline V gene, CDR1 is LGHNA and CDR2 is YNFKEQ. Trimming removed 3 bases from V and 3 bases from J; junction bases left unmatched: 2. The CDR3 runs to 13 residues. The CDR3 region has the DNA TGTGCCAGCAGCCAGAGACAGGGCTACGAGCAGTACTTC. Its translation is CASSQRQGYEQYF.

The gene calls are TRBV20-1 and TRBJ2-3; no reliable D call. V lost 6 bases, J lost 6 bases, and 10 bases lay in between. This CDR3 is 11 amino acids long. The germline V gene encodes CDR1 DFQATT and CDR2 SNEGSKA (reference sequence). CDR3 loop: CSAELGDTQYF. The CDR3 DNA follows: TGCAGTGCCGAGTTGGGGGATACGCAGTATTTT.

In DNA, the CDR3 is TGCGCCAGCAGCTACGTAACAGGGACCGGGGCCAACGTCCTGACTTTC. Amino acids: CASSYVTGTGANVLTF. This rearrangement joins TRBV5-1 to TRBJ2-6; TRBD1 is a possible D gene (6 bases). Looked up from germline, CDR1 is SGHRS and CDR2 is YFSETQ. With 3 bases removed from V and 4 bases from J, the gap between germline ends came to 14 bases. This CDR3 contains 16 residues.

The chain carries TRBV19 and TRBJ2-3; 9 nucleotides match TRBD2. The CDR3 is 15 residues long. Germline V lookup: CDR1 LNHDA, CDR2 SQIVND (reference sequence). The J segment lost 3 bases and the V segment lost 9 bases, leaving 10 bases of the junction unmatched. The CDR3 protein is CASQIAGVRTDTQYF. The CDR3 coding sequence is TGTGCCAGCCAAATAGCGGGAGTGCGGACAGATACGCAGTATTTT.

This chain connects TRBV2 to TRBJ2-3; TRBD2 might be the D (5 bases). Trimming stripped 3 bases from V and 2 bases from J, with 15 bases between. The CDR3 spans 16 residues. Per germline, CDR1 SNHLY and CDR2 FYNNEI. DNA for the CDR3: TGTGCCAGCAGTGATTATGTGGGAGCGGTCACAGATACGCAGTATTTT. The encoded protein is CASSDYVGAVTDTQYF.

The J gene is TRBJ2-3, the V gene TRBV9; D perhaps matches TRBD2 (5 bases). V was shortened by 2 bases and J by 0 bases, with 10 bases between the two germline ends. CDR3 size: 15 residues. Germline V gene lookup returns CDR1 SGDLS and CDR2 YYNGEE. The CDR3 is CASSVGATSTDTQYF. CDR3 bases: TGTGCCAGCAGCGTGGGAGCAACTAGCACAGATACGCAGTATTTT.

In DNA, the CDR3 is TGTGCCAGCAGTGAAACCGCCGTCTCATTCTACGAGCAGTACTTC. Translating gives CASSETAVSFYEQYF. The chain combines TRBV2 with TRBJ2-7; D is unresolved. The CDR3 extends over 15 amino acids. CDR1 and CDR2 (germline): SNHLY, FYNNEI. Deletions cut 2 bases from V and 3 bases from J, with 14 bases between.

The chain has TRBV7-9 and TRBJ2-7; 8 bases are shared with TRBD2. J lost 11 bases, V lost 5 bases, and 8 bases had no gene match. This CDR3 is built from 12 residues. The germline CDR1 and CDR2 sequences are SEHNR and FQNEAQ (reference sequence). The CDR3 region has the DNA TGTGCCAGCAGCCCGGCGGGGGGAATCGAGTACTTC. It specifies CASSPAGGIEYF.

The CDR3 nucleotides are TGTGCCAGCCGTACGGTACAGGGCTACACCTTC. Its translation is CASRTVQGYTF. The gene calls are TRBV25-1 and TRBJ1-2, with unresolved D. This CDR3 has 11 amino acids. V was trimmed by 8 bases and J by 8 bases, leaving 12 bases between them. CDR1 is MGHDK and CDR2 is SYGVNS in the germline V gene.

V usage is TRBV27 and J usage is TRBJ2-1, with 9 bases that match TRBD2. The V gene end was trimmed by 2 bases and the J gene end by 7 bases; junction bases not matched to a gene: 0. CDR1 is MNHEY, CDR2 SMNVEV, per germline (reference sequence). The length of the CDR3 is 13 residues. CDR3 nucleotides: TGTGCCAGCAGTTTACTAGCGGGAAATGAGCAGTTCTTC. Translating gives CASSLLAGNEQFF.

For the CDR3, the DNA is TGTGCCAGCAGTTTGGCAGACAGATCCCCAGCGAACACTGAAGCTTTCTTT. Amino acids: CASSLADRSPANTEAFF. This chain joins TRBV28 and TRBJ1-1; D possibly corresponds to TRBD1 (5 bases). This CDR3 has 17 amino acids. The germline CDR1 and CDR2 sequences are MDHEN and SYDVKM. V gave up 3 bases and J gave up 1 base, with 18 bases separating them.

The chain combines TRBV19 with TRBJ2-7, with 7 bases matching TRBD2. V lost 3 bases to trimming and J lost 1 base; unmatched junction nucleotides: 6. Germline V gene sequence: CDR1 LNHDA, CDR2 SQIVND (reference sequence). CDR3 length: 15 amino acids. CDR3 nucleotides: TGTGCCAGTAGTATCTCGGCTAGCGGTTCCTACGAGCAGTACTTC. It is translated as CASSISASGSYEQYF.

This CDR3 reads CASSLRTGRSYEQYF. The CDR3 region has the DNA TGTGCCAGCAGCCTACGGACAGGCCGCTCCTACGAGCAGTACTTC. The V and J genes are TRBV11-3 and TRBJ2-7; 7 bases align to TRBD1. CDR3 length: 15 residues. Unmatched junction bases numbered 7, after V lost 5 bases and J lost 0 bases. Germline V gene lookup returns CDR1 SGHNT and CDR2 YENEEA.

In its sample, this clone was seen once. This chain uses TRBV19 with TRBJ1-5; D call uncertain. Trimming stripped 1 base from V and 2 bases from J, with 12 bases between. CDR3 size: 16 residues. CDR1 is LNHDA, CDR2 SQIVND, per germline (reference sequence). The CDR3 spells CASSIVVGVRNQPQHF. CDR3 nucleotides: TGTGCCAGTAGTATAGTAGTCGGGGTTCGCAATCAGCCCCAGCATTTT.